The 25 T cell receptor beta chains presented below share a single source sample, sequenced in a study of T cell responses to AZD1222 COVID-19 vaccine. TCRdb keeps only in-frame clones here, not all; method: immunoSEQ multiplex PCR. In the table there are 250,000 or so clones, approximately 93% of which are singletons. Sample: peripheral blood, taken on day 0 of AZD1222 vaccination. The source of these receptors is an adult in good health.

The chain joins TRBV28 to TRBJ1-4, with no clear D. V was trimmed by 6 bases and J by 7 bases, leaving 6 bases between them. Germline V gene data show CDR1 as MDHEN and CDR2 as SYDVKM. The CDR3 length is 11 residues. CDR3 sequence: CASRGFEKLFF. DNA for the CDR3: TGTGCCAGCAGGGGGTTTGAAAAACTGTTTTTT.

The chain links TRBV28 to TRBJ1-6, with TRBD1 matching 8 bases. The CDR3 consists of 15 residues. Germline-derived CDR1 and CDR2 are MDHEN and SYDVKM. V shed 7 bases and J 7 bases; nucleotides not matched to a gene: 9. CDR3 bases: TGTGCCAGCAAGTTTATGCGGACAGGGAATTCACCCCTCCACTTT. This translates into CASKFMRTGNSPLHF.

This chain joins TRBV18 and TRBJ2-1; TRBD2 matches at 12 bases. After removal of 6 bases from V and 7 bases from J, the junction contained 4 bases not matched to a gene. The CDR3 extends over 14 amino acids. CDR1 is KGHSH and CDR2 is LQKENI in the germline V gene. The CDR3 loop reads CASSPGLAGNEQFF. The CDR3, as DNA: TGTGCCAGCTCTCCCGGACTAGCGGGAAATGAGCAGTTCTTC.

This clone was picked up one time. The rearrangement links TRBV9 to TRBJ1-2; D remains ambiguous. CDR3 length equals 13 residues. Germline V gives CDR1 SGDLS, CDR2 YYNGEE. V dropped 7 bases and J dropped 3 bases, with 13 bases sitting between them. The CDR3 here is CASGGLGDYGYTF. CDR3 coding DNA: TGTGCCAGCGGAGGATTGGGTGACTATGGCTACACCTTC.

The chain is built from TRBV5-6 and TRBJ1-4, with D unclear. CDR3 size: 14 residues. CDR1 is SGHDT, CDR2 YYEEEE, per germline. V lost 1 base and J 8 bases, leaving 12 bases between the germline ends. In DNA form, the CDR3 reads TGTGCCAGCAGCTTGCTACGGGATCAAGAAAAACTGTTTTTT. Residues: CASSLLRDQEKLFF.

The chain has TRBV7-2 and TRBJ2-1; D possibly corresponds to TRBD2 (6 bases). Trimming pared 1 base from V and 0 bases from J, leaving 7 bases between. Per the germline V gene, CDR1 is SGHTA and CDR2 is FQGNSA. CDR3 size: 15 residues. The CDR3 sequence is CASSLVGSSYNEQFF. In DNA form, the CDR3 reads TGTGCCAGCAGCTTAGTCGGGAGCTCCTACAATGAGCAGTTCTTC.

The rearrangement joins TRBV5-1 to TRBJ1-4, with 11 bases fitting TRBD1. Germline trimming cut 5 bases from V and 8 bases from J; bases unmatched to any gene: 8. CDR1 and CDR2 (germline): SGHRS, YFSETQ. The CDR3 extends over 15 amino acids. CDR3 sequence reads: CASSFGQGAYEKLFF. The CDR3 coding sequence is TGCGCCAGCAGTTTTGGACAGGGGGCTTACGAAAAACTGTTTTTT.

The rearrangement links TRBV19 to TRBJ2-5; 7 positions match TRBD2. CDR1 is LNHDA, CDR2 SQIVND, per germline (reference sequence). This CDR3 comprises 16 residues. Trimming removed 2 bases from V and 3 bases from J; junction bases left unmatched: 9. CDR3 amino acids: CASSITASGKEETQYF. In DNA, the CDR3 is TGTGCCAGTAGTATAACGGCTAGCGGTAAAGAAGAGACCCAGTACTTC. The full variable domain, completed using reference TRBV19 and TRBJ2-5, is DGGITQSPKYLFRKEGQNVTLSCEQNLNHDAMYWYRQDPGQGLRLIYYSQIVNDFQKGDIAEGYSVSREKKESFPLTVTSAQKNPTAFYLCASSITASGKEETQYFGPGTRLLVL.

The chain couples TRBV16 to TRBJ1-1, with TRBD1 as a possible D gene (5 bases). The length of the CDR3 is 14 residues. Looked up from germline, CDR1 is KGHSY and CDR2 is FQNENV. The ends were cut back, 4 bases at V and 7 bases at J, with 16 bases in the middle. The CDR3 nucleotides read TGTGCCAGCAGCCTCAATCGACAGTTCTATGAAGCTTTCTTT. This codes for CASSLNRQFYEAFF.

This clone was seen more than once but under ten times. V is TRBV5-6 and J is TRBJ2-7, with D perhaps assigned TRBD1 or TRBD2 (5 bases each). CDR3 length equals 14 residues. Germline CDR1 SGHDT, CDR2 YYEEEE. V gave up 7 bases and J gave up 5 bases, with 19 bases separating them. Here the CDR3 DNA reads TGTGCCAGCCACGGAGGCGGCAGGGTGAACGAGCAGTACTTC. Translated, it gives CASHGGGRVNEQYF. The full variable domain, its missing parts supplied by reference TRBV5-6 and TRBJ2-7, is DAGVTQSPTHLIKTRGQQVTLRCSPKSGHDTVSWYQQALGQGPQFIFQYYEEEERQRGNFPDRFSGHQFPNYSSELNVNALLLGDSALYLCASHGGGRVNEQYFGPGTRLTVT.

The V and J genes are TRBV27 and TRBJ2-7, with D unclear. V shed 0 bases and J shed 3 bases, with 3 bases lying between them. The CDR3 is 12 residues long. CDR1 is MNHEY, CDR2 SMNVEV, per germline (reference sequence). CDR3 DNA sequence: TGTGCCAGCAGTTTATCGCACTACGAGCAGTACTTC. Amino acids: CASSLSHYEQYF.

The V gene is TRBV6-2 or TRBV6-3, the J gene TRBJ2-3, with D tentatively TRBD1 or TRBD2 (5 bases each). Trimming cost V 0 bases and J 11 bases, with 9 bases left between them. The CDR3 contains 12 residues. From germline, CDR1 is MNHEY and CDR2 SVGEGT. The CDR3 protein is CASSYSRDLQYF. In DNA form, the CDR3 reads TGTGCCAGCAGTTACTCTAGGGACCTGCAGTATTTT.

In regard to this clone: This specimen includes other DNA sequences encoding the same CDR3. The rearrangement uses TRBV6-5 and TRBJ2-7; 8 bases agree with TRBD2. Germline lookup yields CDR1 MNHEY and CDR2 SVGAGI. V trimming: 0 bases; J trimming: 2 bases; junction bases outside the gene matches: 3. The CDR3 runs 15 residues. CDR3 in DNA: TGTGCCAGCAGTTACTCTGCGGGAGGCCCCTACGAGCAGTACTTC. Amino acids: CASSYSAGGPYEQYF.

The chain has TRBV3-1 (or the pseudogene TRBV3-2) and TRBJ2-1; the D call may be TRBD1 or TRBD2 (5 bases each). CDR3 length equals 18 residues. Deletions cut 1 base from V and 0 bases from J, with 16 bases between. Germline V gives CDR1 LGHDT, CDR2 YNNKEL (reference sequence). The CDR3 loop reads CASSQALGPSYSYNEQFF. CDR3 in DNA: TGTGCCAGCAGCCAAGCCCTGGGACCGTCCTACTCCTACAATGAGCAGTTCTTC.

J is TRBJ1-2 and V is TRBV2; D not resolved. The CDR3 is 15 amino acids. Trimming cost V 6 bases and J 4 bases, with 18 bases left between them. From germline, CDR1 is SNHLY and CDR2 FYNNEI. Here the CDR3 DNA reads TGTGCCAGCAGCCTCTCCCCGGGGAGCGGCTATGGCTACACCTTC. This translates into CASSLSPGSGYGYTF. Full variable domain (missing parts from reference TRBV2 and TRBJ1-2): EPEVTQTPSHQVTQMGQEVILRCVPISNHLYFYWYRQILGQKVEFLVSFYNNEISEKSEIFDDQFSVERPDGSNFTLKIRSTKLEDSAMYFCASSLSPGSGYGYTFGSGTRLTVV.

This clone was seen just once. CDR3 loop: CASSFQSPNTGELFF. The CDR3, as DNA: TGTGCCAGCAGTTTCCAAAGCCCCAACACCGGGGAGCTGTTTTTT. This sequence joins TRBV28 and TRBJ2-2; D remains ambiguous. V lost 3 bases and J 2 bases, leaving 10 bases between the germline ends. The CDR3 covers 15 residues. Germline assignment: CDR1 MDHEN and CDR2 SYDVKM.

The chain couples TRBV5-1 to TRBJ2-5; either TRBD1 or TRBD2 may fit D (5 bases each). The CDR3 spans 15 residues. The V gene lost 1 base and the J gene lost 3 bases, with 13 bases spanning the gap. From germline, CDR1 is SGHRS and CDR2 YFSETQ. In DNA form, the CDR3 reads TGCGCCAGCAGCTTGAGAGGGGATCTAGAAGAGACCCAGTACTTC. Residues: CASSLRGDLEETQYF.

V is TRBV11-2 and J is TRBJ2-6; D is undetermined. This CDR3 has 16 amino acids. CDR1 SGHAT and CDR2 FQNNGV come from the germline V gene. Trimming removed 4 bases at V and 1 base at J, with 11 bases between. CDR3 DNA sequence: TGTGCCAGCAGCTCCTACCTGGGATCTGGGGCCAACGTCCTGACTTTC. Encoded protein: CASSSYLGSGANVLTF. Supplemented by reference TRBV11-2 and TRBJ2-6, the full variable domain reads EAGVAQSPRYKIIEKRQSVAFWCNPISGHATLYWYQQILGQGPKLLIQFQNNGVVDDSQLPKDRFSAERLKGVDSTLKIQPAKLEDSAVYLCASSSYLGSGANVLTFGAGSRLTVL.

V and J are TRBV6-1 and TRBJ1-2, with D hard to call. This CDR3 comprises 13 residues. V was trimmed by 3 bases and J by 4 bases, leaving 9 bases between them. In germline, CDR1 is MNHNS, CDR2 SASEGT. The CDR3 is CASSEGTPYGYTF. The CDR3 coding sequence is TGTGCCAGCAGTGAGGGAACCCCCTATGGCTACACCTTC.

This sequence joins TRBV28 and TRBJ1-2; D gene unclear. Germline-derived CDR1 and CDR2 are MDHEN and SYDVKM. CDR3 length equals 15 residues. Trimming removed 6 bases from V and 8 bases from J, with 22 bases in between. This CDR3 reads CASSLRSRLDRGYTF. CDR3 bases: TGTGCCAGCAGCTTAAGATCCCGCTTAGATCGAGGCTACACCTTC.

V and J are TRBV30 and TRBJ2-7, with D hard to call. Per germline, CDR1 GTSNPN and CDR2 SVGIG (reference sequence). V was cut by 5 bases and J by 7 bases, with 12 bases left in between. CDR3 size: 11 residues. The CDR3, as DNA: TGTGCCTGGTCGACGTCAGTGGAGCAGTACTTC. Residues: CAWSTSVEQYF.

DNA for the CDR3: TGTGCCAGCAGCGCCCGCCTGGCCCCTTATGGCTACACCTTC. This gives the protein CASSARLAPYGYTF. The chain employs TRBV7-8 and TRBJ1-2; no firm D call. CDR1 and CDR2 from the germline V gene are SGHVS and FQNEAQ. With 5 bases removed from V and 5 bases from J, the gap between germline ends came to 15 bases. The CDR3 is 14 residues long.

Here the CDR3 DNA reads TGTGCCAGCAGCTTACTCGCAGGGCCCCATAATTCACCCCTCCACTTT. Translated, it gives CASSLLAGPHNSPLHF. The chain joins TRBV11-2 to TRBJ1-6; D is perhaps TRBD1 (5 bases). The CDR3 covers 16 residues. Trimming left V 2 bases short and J 5 bases short, with 13 bases between. Germline V gene lookup returns CDR1 SGHAT and CDR2 FQNNGV.

The rearrangement joins TRBV28 to TRBJ2-7; the match to TRBD2 covers 8 bases. The CDR3 sequence is 15 residues long. The J segment lost 2 bases and the V segment lost 5 bases, leaving 8 bases of the junction unmatched. CDR1 is MDHEN and CDR2 is SYDVKM in the germline V gene. Here the CDR3 DNA reads TGTGCCAGCAGTCCTCCGGCGGGAGGCACCTACGAGCAGTACTTC. Translating gives CASSPPAGGTYEQYF.

V gene TRBV2 combines with J gene TRBJ1-2, with 7 positions matching TRBD1. V lost 4 bases and J lost 4; bases outside the gene matches: 6. Looked up from germline, CDR1 is SNHLY and CDR2 is FYNNEI. The CDR3 spans 14 residues. This CDR3 is CASSGGGFGYGYTF. CDR3 nucleotides: TGTGCCAGCAGTGGAGGGGGCTTCGGCTATGGCTACACCTTC.